The next 24 T cell receptor beta chains were all read from a single sample in a study of quantifying T cell responses using KT2 cells. In the study overall: TCR alpha and beta constant-region primers primed reverse transcription of RNA.

An oligo carrying a UMI was ligated to the cDNA 3' end. The first PCR ran around 4 cycles with an equimolar RC1.1 and RC1.2 beta primer mix. TCRdb re-analysed the UMI-ligation and nested PCR reads in MiXCR, keeping a single row per CDR3 protein. The sample has approximately 57,000 distinct CDR3 sequences, roughly an eighth seen once. Sequencing input: PBMCs spiked with cells of the T cell clone KT2. The receptors shown here come from a human donor.

The chain couples TRBV6-5 to TRBJ1-5, with 7 bases identical to TRBD1. CDR1 MNHEY and CDR2 SVGAGI come from the germline V gene. The CDR3 is 15 residues long. With 0 bases clipped from V and 7 bases from J, the junction kept 6 bases outside the gene matches. CDR3 sequence: CASSYSITGEQPQHF. The CDR3 DNA reads TGTGCCAGCAGTTACTCCATTACAGGGGAACAGCCCCAGCATTTT.

This clonotype has ten or more counts. The chain is built from TRBV29-1 and TRBJ2-2; tentatively, D is TRBD2 (5 bases). This CDR3 has 14 residues. The V gene's germline CDR1 is SQVTM and CDR2 ANQGSEA. The V and J ends lost 6 bases and 6 bases respectively, with 17 bases between them. The CDR3: CSVRDILQAGELFF. The CDR3 DNA sequence: TGCAGCGTCCGGGATATCCTCCAGGCCGGGGAGCTGTTTTTT.

The rearrangement links TRBV6-1 to TRBJ2-4; D remains ambiguous. Germline V gives CDR1 MNHNS, CDR2 SASEGT. The length of the CDR3 is 15 residues. V gave up 5 bases and J gave up 0 bases, with 11 bases separating them. The CDR3 sequence is CASSPTDKAKNIQYF. CDR3 coding DNA: TGTGCCAGCAGTCCTACAGACAAAGCCAAAAACATTCAGTACTTC.

CDR3 coding DNA: TGTGCCAGCAGCTCCGGACAGGGCCGGACAGATACGCAGTATTTT. The encoded protein is CASSSGQGRTDTQYF. The chain couples TRBV7-6 to TRBJ2-3; 8 bases map to TRBD1. The CDR3 covers 15 residues. CDR1 and CDR2 from the germline V gene are SGHVS and FNYEAQ. V lost 4 bases, J lost 3 bases, and 6 bases stayed unmatched.

The CDR3 nucleotides are TGTGCCAGCTCACGCCAGGGGGGGCTTTCCACTGAAGCTTTCTTT. This codes for CASSRQGGLSTEAFF. This chain links TRBV6-1 with TRBJ1-1; 7 nucleotides align to TRBD1. The V and J ends lost 8 bases and 4 bases, in that order; junction bases with no gene match: 13. The germline V gene has CDR1 MNHNS and CDR2 SASEGT. This CDR3 has 15 amino acids.

The table lists this clonotype with a few counts. The rearrangement uses TRBV28 and TRBJ1-2; D may be TRBD1 (6 bases). The ends were cut back, 5 bases at V and 10 bases at J, with 20 bases in the middle. The CDR3 is 14 amino acids. CDR1 and CDR2 from the germline V gene are MDHEN and SYDVKM. CDR3 protein: CASSLTRTALNYTF. The CDR3 DNA is TGTGCCAGCAGTCTGACCCGGACAGCCCTGAACTACACCTTC.

This clonotype was counted a few times. V gene TRBV12-3 or TRBV12-4 combines with J gene TRBJ2-5; D call uncertain. CDR3 length equals 14 residues. Deletions cut 1 base from V and 4 bases from J, with 10 bases between. CDR3 protein: CASSLDVGRETQYF. CDR3 DNA: TGTGCCAGCAGTTTAGACGTGGGAAGAGAGACCCAGTACTTC.

In its sample, this clonotype was seen a few times. The rearrangement joins TRBV7-6 to TRBJ1-5; 11 bases fit TRBD1. V dropped 5 bases and J dropped 3; count of bases not matched to a gene: 3. This CDR3 spans 15 amino acids. The germline V gene has CDR1 SGHVS and CDR2 FNYEAQ. The CDR3 DNA reads TGTGCCAGCAGCCGGACAGGGGGCCCCAATCAGCCCCAGCATTTT. Amino acids: CASSRTGGPNQPQHF.

This clonotype was detected only a few times. This sequence joins TRBV28 and TRBJ2-7; TRBD1 agrees at 7 bases. The CDR3 covers 16 residues. V dropped 6 bases and J dropped 6; count of bases not matched to a gene: 17. The germline V gene encodes CDR1 MDHEN and CDR2 SYDVKM. The CDR3 region is CASRADRFVLVAEQYF. The DNA of the CDR3 is TGTGCCAGCAGGGCGGACAGGTTCGTTTTGGTTGCCGAGCAGTACTTC.

The genes are TRBV20-1 and TRBJ1-2; TRBD1 agrees at 9 bases. CDR3 length: 14 amino acids. V dropped 3 bases and J dropped 7; count of bases not matched to a gene: 9. CDR1 is DFQATT and CDR2 is SNEGSKA in the germline V gene (reference sequence). The CDR3 loop is CSASLQGAQGGYTF. CDR3 nucleotide sequence: TGCAGTGCTAGTCTACAGGGGGCGCAAGGTGGCTACACCTTC.

This clonotype appeared a few times. The chain combines TRBV9 with TRBJ2-1; D perhaps matches TRBD1 (6 bases). Per the germline V gene, CDR1 is SGDLS and CDR2 is YYNGEE. The CDR3 length is 16 residues. V was trimmed by 3 bases and J by 2 bases, leaving 15 bases between them. The CDR3 coding sequence is TGTGCCAGCAGCGCGTACAGGGAAATGGCCTACAATGAGCAGTTCTTC. It yields the protein CASSAYREMAYNEQFF.

J is TRBJ1-1 and V is TRBV10-3; D unclear. The CDR3 is 14 residues long. Per the germline V gene, CDR1 is ENHRY and CDR2 is SYGVKD. V lost 0 bases and J 7 bases, leaving 12 bases between the germline ends. The CDR3 DNA follows: TGTGCCATCAGTGAGTCAGGAATTAGGCATGAAGCTTTCTTT. Amino acids: CAISESGIRHEAFF.

This clonotype was seen more than once but under ten times. This rearrangement joins TRBV12-3 or TRBV12-4 to TRBJ2-5; D may be TRBD1 (5 bases). This CDR3 comprises 13 residues. With 2 bases removed from V and 7 bases from J, the gap between germline ends came to 11 bases. The CDR3 DNA sequence: TGTGCCAGCAGTTTAAGGCAGGGTCTGACCCAGTACTTC. It specifies CASSLRQGLTQYF.

This clonotype appeared many times. The chain combines TRBV15 with TRBJ1-1; the D is unclear. The germline V gene has CDR1 LNHNV and CDR2 YYDKDF (reference sequence). CDR3 length equals 14 residues. Trimming removed 3 bases from V and 7 bases from J, with 15 bases in between. The CDR3 loop reads CATSSTVGLGEAFF. CDR3 bases: TGTGCCACCAGCAGTACGGTTGGGTTGGGTGAAGCTTTCTTT.

This clonotype was detected a few times. The J gene is TRBJ2-2, the V gene TRBV30; D is unclear. V was cut by 5 bases and J by 1 base, with 11 bases left in between. The germline gives CDR1 GTSNPN, CDR2 SVGIG (reference sequence). There are 14 residues in the CDR3. The CDR3 DNA sequence: TGTGCCTGGGAAAAGCTAGGGAACACCGGGGAGCTGTTTTTT. As protein: CAWEKLGNTGELFF.

This clonotype came up a few times. The chain employs TRBV3-1 and TRBJ1-1; tentative D call: TRBD1 (5 bases). V lost 0 bases and J 10 bases, leaving 24 bases between the germline ends. Looked up from germline, CDR1 is LGHDT and CDR2 is YNNKEL (reference sequence). This CDR3 contains 17 residues. DNA of the CDR3: TGTGCCAGCAGCCAAGATAGGTGGGGGTCGGCGCCGGGCGGAGCTTTCTTT. Translating it yields CASSQDRWGSAPGGAFF.

This clonotype came up many times. This chain links TRBV12-3 or TRBV12-4 with TRBJ2-5, with 7 nucleotides matching TRBD1. The CDR3 is 13 residues long. The V gene end was trimmed by 6 bases and the J gene end by 4 bases; junction bases not matched to a gene: 5. The CDR3 region has the DNA TGTGCCAGCAGGAAGGGGGCTAGAGAGACCCAGTACTTC. The encoded protein is CASRKGARETQYF.

This clonotype was detected a few times. The chain links TRBV12-3 or TRBV12-4 to TRBJ2-3; D might be TRBD1 (6 bases). This CDR3 has 15 residues. The V and J ends lost 1 base and 0 bases respectively, with 8 bases between them. DNA of the CDR3: TGTGCCAGCAGTTTAGGGACAGACAGCACAGATACGCAGTATTTT. Protein product: CASSLGTDSTDTQYF.

This clonotype was detected a few times. This rearrangement joins TRBV27 to TRBJ2-5; D unresolved. Trimming removed 7 bases at V and 5 bases at J, with 8 bases between. CDR3 length: 11 residues. Looked up from germline, CDR1 is MNHEY and CDR2 is SMNVEV (reference sequence). CDR3 sequence (DNA): TGTGCCAGCATCCTGGGGGAGACCCAGTACTTC. The encoded protein is CASILGETQYF.

In its sample, this clonotype was seen many times. The gene calls are TRBV6-2 or TRBV6-3 and TRBJ2-5; a possible D gene is TRBD2 (6 bases). This CDR3 contains 15 residues. With 0 bases removed from V and 3 bases from J, the gap between germline ends came to 11 bases. The germline V gene has CDR1 MNHEY and CDR2 SVGEGT. CDR3 amino acids: CASSYSGGVEETQYF. The CDR3, as DNA: TGTGCCAGCAGTTACTCCGGCGGGGTAGAAGAGACCCAGTACTTC.

This clonotype was seen a few times. The gene calls are TRBV20-1 and TRBJ1-2; unclear D gene. The V end was cut by 0 bases, the J end by 2 bases, with 13 bases between. CDR1 is DFQATT, CDR2 SNEGSKA, per germline (reference sequence). The CDR3 runs to 15 residues. The CDR3 protein is CSARDSAGQNYGYTF. In DNA, the CDR3 is TGCAGTGCTAGAGATTCTGCGGGCCAGAACTATGGCTACACCTTC.

This clonotype was seen many times. This chain connects TRBV7-9 to TRBJ2-3; a possible D gene is TRBD2 (5 bases). Germline CDR1 SEHNR, CDR2 FQNEAQ (reference sequence). Trimming took 5 bases from V and 2 from J, leaving 14 bases between them. The CDR3 is made up of 15 amino acids. Here the CDR3 reads CASSIPAENTDTQYF. The CDR3 nucleotides are TGTGCCAGCAGCATTCCAGCGGAGAACACAGATACGCAGTATTTT.

CDR3 coding DNA: TGCAGCGTTCAGACCCCTGGCCACTATGGCTACACCTTC. This gives the protein CSVQTPGHYGYTF. The V call is TRBV29-1, the J call TRBJ1-2, with D hard to call. Between the trimmed V and J ends, which lost 5 bases and 3 bases, there was a span of 13 bases. This CDR3 region has 13 residues. CDR1 and CDR2 (germline): SQVTM, ANQGSEA.

This clonotype occurred many times. The chain uses TRBV5-1 and TRBJ2-4; unclear D gene. Germline CDR1 SGHRS, CDR2 YFSETQ. The V and J ends lost 0 bases and 6 bases respectively, with 4 bases between them. The CDR3 spans 12 residues. The CDR3 spells CASSLDTNIQYF. Here the CDR3 DNA reads TGCGCCAGCAGCTTGGACACAAACATTCAGTACTTC.